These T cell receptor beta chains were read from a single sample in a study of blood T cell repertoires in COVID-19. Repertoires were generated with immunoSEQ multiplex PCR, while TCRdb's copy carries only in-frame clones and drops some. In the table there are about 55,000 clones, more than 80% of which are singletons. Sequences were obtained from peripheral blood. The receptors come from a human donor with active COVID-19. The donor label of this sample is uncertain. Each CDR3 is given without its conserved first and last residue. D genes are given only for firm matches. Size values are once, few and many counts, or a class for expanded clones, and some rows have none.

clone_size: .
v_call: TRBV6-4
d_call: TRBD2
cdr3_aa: ASSPSGGPVDTQY

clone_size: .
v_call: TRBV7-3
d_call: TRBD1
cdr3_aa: ASSRGQGTGELF

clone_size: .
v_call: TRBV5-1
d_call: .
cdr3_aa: ASSLTRVDYGYT

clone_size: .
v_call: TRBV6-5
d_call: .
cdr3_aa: ASSYSQANEQF

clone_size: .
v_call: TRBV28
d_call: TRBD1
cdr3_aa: ASSLGQGGNGYT

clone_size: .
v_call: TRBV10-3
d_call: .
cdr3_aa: AISPRSLGTNEKLF

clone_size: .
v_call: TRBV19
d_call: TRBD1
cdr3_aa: ASTHVRGQGRRDYGYT

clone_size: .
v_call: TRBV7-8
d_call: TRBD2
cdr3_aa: ASSSRPGLAGSYEQY

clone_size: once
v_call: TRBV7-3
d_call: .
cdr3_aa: ASSPGSSAKNIQY

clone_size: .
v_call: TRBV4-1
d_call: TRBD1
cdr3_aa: ASSHGQGTGANVLT

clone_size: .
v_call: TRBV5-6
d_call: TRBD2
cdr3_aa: ASSAGTSPSYEQY

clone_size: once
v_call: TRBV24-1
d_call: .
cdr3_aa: ATSGLGTDTQY

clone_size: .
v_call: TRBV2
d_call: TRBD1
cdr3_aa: ASRSGTGGRQEQF

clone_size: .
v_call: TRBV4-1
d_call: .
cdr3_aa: ASSQSGAGVLNTEAF

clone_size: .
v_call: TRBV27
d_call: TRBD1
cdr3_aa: ASHGPGQGLYEQY

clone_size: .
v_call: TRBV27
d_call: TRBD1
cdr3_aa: ASGNGGTGSYTEAF

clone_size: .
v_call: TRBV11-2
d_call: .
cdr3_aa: ASSLLATVNTGELF

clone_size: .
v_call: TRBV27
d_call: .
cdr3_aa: ASSFQVEYEQY

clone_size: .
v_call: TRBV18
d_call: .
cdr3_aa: ASSPMDTLSTNEKLF

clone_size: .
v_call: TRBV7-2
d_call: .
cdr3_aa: ASSIDRSNYGYT

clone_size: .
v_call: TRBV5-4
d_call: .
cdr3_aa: ASSSGGGGYT

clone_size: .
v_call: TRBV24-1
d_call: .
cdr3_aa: ATSDSGPGGIHNEQF

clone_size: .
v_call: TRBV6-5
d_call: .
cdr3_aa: ASSSFANYGYT

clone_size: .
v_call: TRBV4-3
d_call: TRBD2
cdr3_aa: ASSPRLAGVQGTQY

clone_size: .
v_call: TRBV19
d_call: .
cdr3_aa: ASSMAGTSEQF

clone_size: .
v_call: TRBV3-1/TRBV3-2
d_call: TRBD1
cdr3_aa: ASSHEGGAYNEQF

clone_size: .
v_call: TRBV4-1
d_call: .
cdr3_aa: ASSQDGGSGQPQH

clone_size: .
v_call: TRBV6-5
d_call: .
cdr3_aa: ASSYGTGGSYEQY

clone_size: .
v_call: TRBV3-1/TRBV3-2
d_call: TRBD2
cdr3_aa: ASSHWTSGGDNEQF

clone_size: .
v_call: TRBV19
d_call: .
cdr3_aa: ASRRGNQPQH

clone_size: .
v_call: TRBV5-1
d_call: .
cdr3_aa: ATSIDPDFLVTQY

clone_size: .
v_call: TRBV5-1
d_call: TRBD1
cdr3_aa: ASSKTGGNTEAF

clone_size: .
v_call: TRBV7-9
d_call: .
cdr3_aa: ASSQGLNEQF

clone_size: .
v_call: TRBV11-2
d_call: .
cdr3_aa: ASRGLDSSKSTEAF

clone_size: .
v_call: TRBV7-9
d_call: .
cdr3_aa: ASSRGTLQETQY

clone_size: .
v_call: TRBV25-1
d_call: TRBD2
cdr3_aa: AGLKREASTDTQY

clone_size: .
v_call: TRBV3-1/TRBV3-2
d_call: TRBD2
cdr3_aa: ASSPLAGGPRETQY

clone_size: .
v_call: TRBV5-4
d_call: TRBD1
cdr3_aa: ASSSGAGGTYGYT

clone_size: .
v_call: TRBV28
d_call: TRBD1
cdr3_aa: ASSLPGTGGVEQY